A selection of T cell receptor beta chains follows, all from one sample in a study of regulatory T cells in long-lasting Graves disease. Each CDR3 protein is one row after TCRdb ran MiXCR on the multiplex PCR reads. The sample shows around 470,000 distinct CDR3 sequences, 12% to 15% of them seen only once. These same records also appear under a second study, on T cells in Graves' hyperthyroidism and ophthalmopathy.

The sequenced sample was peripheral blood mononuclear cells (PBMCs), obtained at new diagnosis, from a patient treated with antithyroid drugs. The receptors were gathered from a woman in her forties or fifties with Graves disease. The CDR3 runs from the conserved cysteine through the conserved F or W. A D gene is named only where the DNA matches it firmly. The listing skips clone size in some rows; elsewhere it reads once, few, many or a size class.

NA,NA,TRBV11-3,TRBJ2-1,CASSPKDKMGNERFF,TGTGCCAGCAGCCCGAAGGACAAGATGGGCAATGAGCGGTTCTTC
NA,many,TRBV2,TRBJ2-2,CASIGLSGSGGELFF,TGTGCCAGCATTGGCCTGTCCGGGTCGGGCGGGGAGCTGTTTTTT
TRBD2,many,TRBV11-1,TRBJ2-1,CASGREDYNEQFF,TGTGCCAGCGGGCGGGAGGACTACAATGAGCAGTTCTTC
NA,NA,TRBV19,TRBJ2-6,CASSIGISGANVLTF,TGTGCCAGTAGTATAGGTATCTCTGGGGCCAACGTCCTGACTTTC
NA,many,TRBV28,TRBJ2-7,CASRDSPLYEQYF,TGTGCCAGTAGGGACTCACCCCTCTACGAGCAGTACTTC
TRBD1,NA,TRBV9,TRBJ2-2,CASSGYRGQHPHGELFF,TGTGCCAGCAGCGGATACAGGGGGCAACATCCTCACGGGGAGCTGTTTTTT
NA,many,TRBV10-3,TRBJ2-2,CAISERPGSNTGELFF,TGTGCCATCAGTGAAAGGCCTGGCTCCAACACCGGGGAGCTGTTTTTT
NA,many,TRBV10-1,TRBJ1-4,CASSESRDNDELFF,TGCGCCAGCAGTGAGAGTCGGGACAATGATGAACTGTTTTTT
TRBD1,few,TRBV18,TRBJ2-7,CASSPGTGGQDEQYF,TGTGCCAGCTCACCCGGGACAGGGGGTCAGGACGAGCAGTACTTC
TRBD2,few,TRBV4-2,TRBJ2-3,CATAQSSGNTDTQYF,TGTGCCACCGCCCAAAGTAGCGGGAATACAGATACGCAGTATTTT